Ten or more counts support the clone carrying this T cell receptor beta chain. MiXCR was run by TCRdb on the 5' RACE reads, yielding one entry per CDR3 protein. Of approximately 66,000 distinct CDR3 sequences in the sample, over 10% were seen once. The source of the sample is a study of early T cells in non-severe SARS-CoV-2 infection. The germline gives CDR1 MNHNS, CDR2 SASEGT. The CDR3 sequence is 17 residues long. V shed 6 bases and J 1 base; nucleotides not matched to a gene: 11. This chain links TRBV6-1 with TRBJ2-1, with TRBD2 matching 8 bases. The TCR comes from an adult who was a healthcare worker with PCR-confirmed SARS-CoV-2 infection or an uninfected control (not recorded which). The sequencing sample was made of whole blood. The CDR3 DNA follows: TGTGCCAGCAGCAAGTTTTCGGGACTAGGGTCCTACAATGAGCAGTTCTTC. Residues: CASSKFSGLGSYNEQFF.